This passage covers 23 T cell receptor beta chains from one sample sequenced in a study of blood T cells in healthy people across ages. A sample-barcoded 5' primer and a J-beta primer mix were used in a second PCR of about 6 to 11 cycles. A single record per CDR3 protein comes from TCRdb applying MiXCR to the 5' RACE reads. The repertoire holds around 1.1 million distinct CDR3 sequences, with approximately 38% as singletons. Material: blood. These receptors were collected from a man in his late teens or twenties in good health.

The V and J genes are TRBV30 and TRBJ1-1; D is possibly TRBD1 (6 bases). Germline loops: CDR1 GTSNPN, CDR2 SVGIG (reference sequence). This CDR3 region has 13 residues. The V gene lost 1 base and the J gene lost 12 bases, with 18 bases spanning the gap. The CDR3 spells CAWSGDTKAGSFF. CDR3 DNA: TGTGCCTGGAGTGGGGACACTAAGGCGGGGTCTTTCTTT.

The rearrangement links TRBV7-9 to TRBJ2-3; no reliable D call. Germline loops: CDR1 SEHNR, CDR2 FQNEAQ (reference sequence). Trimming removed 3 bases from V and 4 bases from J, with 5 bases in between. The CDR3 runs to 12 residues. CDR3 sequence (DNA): TGTGCCAGCAGCTTTTTCCCAGATACGCAGTATTTT. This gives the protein CASSFFPDTQYF. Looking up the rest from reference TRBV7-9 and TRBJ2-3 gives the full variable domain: DTGVSQNPRHKITKRGQNVTFRCDPISEHNRLYWYRQTLGQGPEFLTYFQNEAQLEKSRLLSDRFSAERPKGSFSTLEIQRTEQGDSAMYLCASSFFPDTQYFGPGTRLTVL.

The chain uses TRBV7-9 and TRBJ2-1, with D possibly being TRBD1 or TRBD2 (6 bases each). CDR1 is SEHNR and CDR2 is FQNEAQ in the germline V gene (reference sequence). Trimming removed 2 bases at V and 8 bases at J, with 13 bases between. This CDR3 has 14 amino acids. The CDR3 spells CASSLTGGGDEQFF. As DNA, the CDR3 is TGTGCCAGCAGCTTAACCGGAGGGGGTGATGAGCAGTTCTTC.

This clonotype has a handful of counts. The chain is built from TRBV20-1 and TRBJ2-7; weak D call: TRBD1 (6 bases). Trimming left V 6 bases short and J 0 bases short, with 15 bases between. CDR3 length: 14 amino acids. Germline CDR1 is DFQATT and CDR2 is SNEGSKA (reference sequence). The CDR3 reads CSATDSWGSYEQYF. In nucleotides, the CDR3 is TGCAGTGCCACGGACAGTTGGGGCTCCTACGAGCAGTACTTC.

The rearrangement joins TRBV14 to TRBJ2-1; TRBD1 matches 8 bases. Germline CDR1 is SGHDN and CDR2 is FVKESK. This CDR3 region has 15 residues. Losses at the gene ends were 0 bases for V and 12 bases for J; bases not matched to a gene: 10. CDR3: CASSQDRGRGRVQFF. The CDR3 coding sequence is TGTGCCAGCAGCCAAGATAGGGGCAGGGGGCGCGTGCAGTTCTTC.

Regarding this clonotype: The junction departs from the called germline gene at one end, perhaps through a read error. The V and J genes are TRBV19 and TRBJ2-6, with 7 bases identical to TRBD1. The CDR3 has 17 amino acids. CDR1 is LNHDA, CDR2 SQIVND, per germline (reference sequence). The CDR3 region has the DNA TGTGTCAGTAGTCCTAGGGACAGAACCTCTGGGGCCAACGTCCTGACTTTC. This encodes CVSSPRDRTSGANVLTF.

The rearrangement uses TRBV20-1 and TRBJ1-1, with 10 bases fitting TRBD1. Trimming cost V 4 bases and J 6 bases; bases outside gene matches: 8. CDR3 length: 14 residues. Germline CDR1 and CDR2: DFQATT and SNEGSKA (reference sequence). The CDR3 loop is CSAMIGQGGAEAFF. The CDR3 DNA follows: TGCAGTGCTATGATTGGACAGGGGGGGGCTGAAGCTTTCTTT.

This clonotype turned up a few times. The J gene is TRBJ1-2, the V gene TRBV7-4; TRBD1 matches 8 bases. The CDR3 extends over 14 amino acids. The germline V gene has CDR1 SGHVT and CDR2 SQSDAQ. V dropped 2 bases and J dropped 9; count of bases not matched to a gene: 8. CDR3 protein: CASSLRPYRGSYTF. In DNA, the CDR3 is TGTGCCAGCAGCTTAAGGCCGTACAGGGGGAGCTACACCTTC.

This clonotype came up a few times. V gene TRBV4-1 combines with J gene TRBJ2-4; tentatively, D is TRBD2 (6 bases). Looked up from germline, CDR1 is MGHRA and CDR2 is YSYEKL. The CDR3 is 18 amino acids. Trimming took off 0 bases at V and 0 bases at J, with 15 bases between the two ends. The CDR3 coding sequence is TGCGCCAGCAGCCAAGATTCGGAGGGCCTCTTAGCCAAAAACATTCAGTACTTC. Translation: CASSQDSEGLLAKNIQYF.

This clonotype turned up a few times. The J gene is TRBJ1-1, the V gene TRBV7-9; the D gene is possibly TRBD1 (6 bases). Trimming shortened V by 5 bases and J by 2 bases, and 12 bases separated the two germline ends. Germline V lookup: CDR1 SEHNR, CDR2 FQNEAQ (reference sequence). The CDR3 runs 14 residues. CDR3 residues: CASSPGAQNTEAFF. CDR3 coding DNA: TGTGCCAGCAGCCCGGGGGCCCAAAACACTGAAGCTTTCTTT.

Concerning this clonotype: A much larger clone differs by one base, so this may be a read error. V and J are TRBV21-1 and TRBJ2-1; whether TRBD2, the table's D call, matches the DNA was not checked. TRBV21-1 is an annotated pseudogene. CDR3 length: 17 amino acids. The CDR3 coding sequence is TGTGCCAGCAGCAAATACCTCGAGGTAGCGAGGCCCTCAGGGCAGTTCTTC. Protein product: CASSKYLEVARPSGQFF.

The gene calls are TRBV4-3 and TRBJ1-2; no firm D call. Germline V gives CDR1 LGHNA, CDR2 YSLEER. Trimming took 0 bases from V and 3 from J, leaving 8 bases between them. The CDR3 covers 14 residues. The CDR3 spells CASSQDRQYYGYTF. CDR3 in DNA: TGCGCCAGCAGCCAAGACAGGCAGTACTATGGCTACACCTTC.

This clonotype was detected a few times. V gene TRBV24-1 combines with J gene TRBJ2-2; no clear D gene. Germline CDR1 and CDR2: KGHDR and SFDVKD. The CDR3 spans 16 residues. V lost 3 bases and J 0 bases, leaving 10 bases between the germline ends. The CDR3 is CATSDPGSTNTGELFF. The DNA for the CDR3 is TGTGCCACCAGTGATCCAGGTTCCACGAACACCGGGGAGCTGTTTTTT.

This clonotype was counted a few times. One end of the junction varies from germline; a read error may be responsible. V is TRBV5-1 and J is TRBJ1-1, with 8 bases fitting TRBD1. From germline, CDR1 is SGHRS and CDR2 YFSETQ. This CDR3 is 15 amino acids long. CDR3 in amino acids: CASSLSGTGVTEAFF. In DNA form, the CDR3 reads TGTGCCAGCAGCTTATCCGGGACAGGAGTCACTGAAGCTTTCTTT.

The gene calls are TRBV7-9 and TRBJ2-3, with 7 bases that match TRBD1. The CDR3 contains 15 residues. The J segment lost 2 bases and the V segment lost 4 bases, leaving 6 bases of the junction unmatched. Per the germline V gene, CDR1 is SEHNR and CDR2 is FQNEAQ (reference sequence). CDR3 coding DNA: TGTGCCAGCAGCTCCTTGGACAGGCTCACAGATACGCAGTATTTT. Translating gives CASSSLDRLTDTQYF.

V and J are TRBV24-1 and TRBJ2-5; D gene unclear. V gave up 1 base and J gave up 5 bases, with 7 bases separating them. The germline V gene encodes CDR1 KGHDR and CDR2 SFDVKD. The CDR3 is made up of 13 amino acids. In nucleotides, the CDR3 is TGTGCCACCAGTGATTTTCCCGGGGAGACCCAGTACTTC. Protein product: CATSDFPGETQYF.

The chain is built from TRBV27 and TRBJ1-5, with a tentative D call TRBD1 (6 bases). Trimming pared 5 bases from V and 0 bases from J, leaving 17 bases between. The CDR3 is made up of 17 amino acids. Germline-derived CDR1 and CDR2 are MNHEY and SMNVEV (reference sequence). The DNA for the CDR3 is TGTGCCAGCAGTAATAGGGGGGGCCCCTATAGCAATCAGCCCCAGCATTTT. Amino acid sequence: CASSNRGGPYSNQPQHF.

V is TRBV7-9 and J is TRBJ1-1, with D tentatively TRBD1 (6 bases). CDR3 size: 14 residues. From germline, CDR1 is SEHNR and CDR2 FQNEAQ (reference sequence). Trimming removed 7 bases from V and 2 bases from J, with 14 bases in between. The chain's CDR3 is CASILGGPNTEAFF. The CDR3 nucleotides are TGTGCCAGCATTCTAGGGGGGCCCAACACTGAAGCTTTCTTT.

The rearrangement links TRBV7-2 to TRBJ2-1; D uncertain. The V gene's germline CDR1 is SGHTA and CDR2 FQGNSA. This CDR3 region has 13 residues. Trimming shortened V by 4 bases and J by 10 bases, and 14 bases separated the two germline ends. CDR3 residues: CASSSTLGREQFF. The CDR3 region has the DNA TGTGCCAGCAGCTCGACCCTAGGTAGGGAGCAGTTCTTC.

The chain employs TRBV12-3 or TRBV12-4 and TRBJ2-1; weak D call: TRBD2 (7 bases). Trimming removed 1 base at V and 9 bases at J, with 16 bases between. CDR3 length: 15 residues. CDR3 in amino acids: CASSLVGGAIGEQFF. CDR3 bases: TGTGCCAGCAGTTTAGTGGGGGGGGCCATAGGTGAGCAGTTCTTC.

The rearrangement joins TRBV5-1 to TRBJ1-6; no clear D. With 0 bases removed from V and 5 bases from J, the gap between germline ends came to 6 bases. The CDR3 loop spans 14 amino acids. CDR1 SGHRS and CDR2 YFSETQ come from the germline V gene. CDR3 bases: TGCGCCAGCAGCTTGGAGAGCAATAATTCACCCCTCCACTTT. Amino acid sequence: CASSLESNNSPLHF.

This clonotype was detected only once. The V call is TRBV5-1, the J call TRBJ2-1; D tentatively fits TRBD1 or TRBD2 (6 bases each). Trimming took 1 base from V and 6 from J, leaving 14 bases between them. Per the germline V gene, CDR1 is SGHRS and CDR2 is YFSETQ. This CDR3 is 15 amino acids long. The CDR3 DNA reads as TGCGCCAGCAGCTTGTGGGGGGCGCAGGGCAATGAGCAGTTCTTC. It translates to CASSLWGAQGNEQFF. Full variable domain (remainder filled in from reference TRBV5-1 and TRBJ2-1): KAGVTQTPRYLIKTRGQQVTLSCSPISGHRSVSWYQQTPGQGLQFLFEYFSETQRNKGNFPGRFSGRQFSNSRSEMNVSTLELGDSALYLCASSLWGAQGNEQFFGPGTRLTVL.

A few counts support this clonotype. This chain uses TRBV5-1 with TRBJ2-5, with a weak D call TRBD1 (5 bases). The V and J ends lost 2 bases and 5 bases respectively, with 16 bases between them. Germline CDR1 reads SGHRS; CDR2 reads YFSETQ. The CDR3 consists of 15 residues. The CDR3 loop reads CASSLNRNTVETQYF. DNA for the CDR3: TGCGCCAGCAGCTTAAACAGGAATACCGTGGAGACCCAGTACTTC.